This TCR beta chain was captured in a study of beta chain features in type 1 diabetes. TCRB transcripts that were expressed got sequenced, as all of the isolated RNA had been reverse transcribed. Some clones are missing from TCRdb's copy, which holds only in-frame ones; the method was immunoSEQ multiplex PCR. The sample holds 680,000 or so clones, roughly 15% seen once. CDR1 and CDR2 (germline): SGHTA, FQGNSA. The CDR3 extends over 15 amino acids. V was trimmed by 2 bases and J by 0 bases, leaving 9 bases between them. This clone was detected only a few times. The V and J genes are TRBV7-2 and TRBJ2-3, with a tentative D call TRBD2 (5 bases). The sample taken for sequencing was naive CD4+ T cells from blood. The sequence derives from a man in his late teens or twenties in good health. CDR3 coding DNA: TGTGCCAGCAGCTTATCCAGGACTAGCACAGATACGCAGTATTTT. This codes for CASSLSRTSTDTQYF.